This entry features one T cell receptor (beta chain) sequence. In TCRdb, the 5' RACE reads were re-called with MiXCR into one record per CDR3 protein. Of 55,000 or so distinct CDR3 sequences in the sample, about 4% were seen once. The sample originates from a study of neurological immune-mediated disorders. This CDR3 has 18 residues. Looked up from germline, CDR1 is ENHRY and CDR2 is SYGVKD. The V end was cut by 2 bases, the J end by 2 bases, with 22 bases between. The TCR comes from a man aged 50 to 59 with multiple sclerosis. The chain links TRBV10-3 to TRBJ2-7; D possibly corresponds to TRBD2 (5 bases). The sample was PBMCs. CDR3 amino acids: CAISEDGSRTGSPYEQYF. In DNA form, the CDR3 reads TGTGCCATCAGTGAGGACGGTTCGAGGACTGGGTCACCCTACGAGCAGTACTTC.